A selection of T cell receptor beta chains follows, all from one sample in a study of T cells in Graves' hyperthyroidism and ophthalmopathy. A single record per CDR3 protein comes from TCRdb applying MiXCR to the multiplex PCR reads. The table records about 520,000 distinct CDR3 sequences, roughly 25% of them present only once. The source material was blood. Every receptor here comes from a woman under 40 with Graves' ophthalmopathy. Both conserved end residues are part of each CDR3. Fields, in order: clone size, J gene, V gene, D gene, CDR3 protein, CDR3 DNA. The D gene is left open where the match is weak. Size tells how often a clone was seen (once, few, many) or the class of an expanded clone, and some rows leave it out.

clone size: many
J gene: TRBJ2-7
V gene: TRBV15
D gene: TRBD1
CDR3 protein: CATSDRQGGDYEQYF
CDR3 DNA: TGTGCCACCAGCGACCGACAGGGGGGGGACTACGAGCAGTACTTC

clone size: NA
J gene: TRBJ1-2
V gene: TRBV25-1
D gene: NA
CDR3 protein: CASSEPFGQAPGDGYTF
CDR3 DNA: TGTGCCAGCAGTGAACCTTTCGGTCAGGCCCCGGGGGATGGCTACACCTTC

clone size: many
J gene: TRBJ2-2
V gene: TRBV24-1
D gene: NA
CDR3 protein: CATSDLQFGGSGELFF
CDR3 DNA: TGTGCCACCAGTGATCTTCAATTTGGTGGGTCCGGGGAGCTGTTTTTT

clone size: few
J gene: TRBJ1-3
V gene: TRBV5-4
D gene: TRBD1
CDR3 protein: CASSSPSGDRSSGNTIYF
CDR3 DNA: TGTGCCAGCAGCTCCCCATCCGGGGACAGGAGCTCTGGAAACACCATATATTTT

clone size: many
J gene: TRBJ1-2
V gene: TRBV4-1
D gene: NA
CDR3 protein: CASSQVRQTGYGYTF
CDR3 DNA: TGCGCCAGCAGCCAAGTGAGACAGACGGGCTATGGCTACACCTTC

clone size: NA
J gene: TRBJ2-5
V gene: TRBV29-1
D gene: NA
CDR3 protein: CSAGSETQYF
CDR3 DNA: TGCAGCGCTGGTTCAGAGACCCAGTACTTC

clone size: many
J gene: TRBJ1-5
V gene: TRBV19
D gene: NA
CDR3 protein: CASTDPAGDAYSNQPQHF
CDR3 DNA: TGTGCCAGTACCGACCCTGCAGGGGATGCTTATAGCAATCAGCCCCAGCATTTT

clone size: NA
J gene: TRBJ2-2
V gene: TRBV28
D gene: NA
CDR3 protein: CASNTVPGQVGELFF
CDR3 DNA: TGTGCCAGCAACACGGTGCCGGGACAAGTCGGGGAGCTGTTTTTT

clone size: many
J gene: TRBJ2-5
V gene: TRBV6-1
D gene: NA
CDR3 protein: CASSPFGAGETQYF
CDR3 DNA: TGTGCCAGCAGCCCGTTCGGGGCCGGTGAGACCCAGTACTTC

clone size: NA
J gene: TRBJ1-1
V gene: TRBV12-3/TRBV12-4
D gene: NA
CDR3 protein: CASSQDGSTEAFF
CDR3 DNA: TGTGCCAGCAGTCAAGACGGGTCTACTGAAGCTTTCTTT

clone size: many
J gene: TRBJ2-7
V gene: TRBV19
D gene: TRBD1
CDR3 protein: CASSTGSGGYEQYF
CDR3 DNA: TGTGCCAGTAGTACTGGGTCAGGGGGCTACGAGCAGTACTTC

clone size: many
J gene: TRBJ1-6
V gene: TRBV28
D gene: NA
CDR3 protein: CASSSTMPPRGLPSPLHF
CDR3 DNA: TGTGCCAGCAGTTCTACCATGCCGCCCCGGGGACTCCCGTCACCCCTCCACTTT

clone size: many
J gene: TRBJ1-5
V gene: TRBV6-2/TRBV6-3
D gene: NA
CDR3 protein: CASIDSYSNQPQHF
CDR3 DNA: TGTGCCAGCATCGACAGTTATAGCAATCAGCCCCAGCATTTT

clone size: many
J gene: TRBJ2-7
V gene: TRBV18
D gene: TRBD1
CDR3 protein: CASSPVQGDYEQYF
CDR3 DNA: TGTGCCAGCTCACCAGTACAGGGGGACTACGAGCAGTACTTC

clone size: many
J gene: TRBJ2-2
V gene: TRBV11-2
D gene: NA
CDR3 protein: CASSFGTANTGELFF
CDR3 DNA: TGTGCCAGCAGCTTCGGGACTGCGAACACCGGGGAGCTGTTTTTT

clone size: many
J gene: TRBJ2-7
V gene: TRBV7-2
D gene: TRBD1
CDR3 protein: CASSSYRGQGYEQYF
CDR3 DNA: TGTGCCAGCAGCTCATACAGGGGGCAGGGTTACGAGCAGTACTTC

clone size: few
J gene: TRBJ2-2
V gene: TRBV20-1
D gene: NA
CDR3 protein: CSARDTKNTGELFF
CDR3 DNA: TGCAGTGCTAGAGATACAAAGAACACCGGGGAGCTGTTTTTT

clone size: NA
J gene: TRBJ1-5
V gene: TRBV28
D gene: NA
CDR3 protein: CASSSRTNQPQHF
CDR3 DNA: TGTGCCAGCAGTTCCAGAACTAATCAGCCCCAGCATTTT

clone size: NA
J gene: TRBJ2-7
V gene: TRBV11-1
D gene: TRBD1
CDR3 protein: CASSLARGLSSYEQYF
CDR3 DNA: TGTGCCAGCAGCTTAGCGAGGGGGCTCAGCTCCTACGAGCAGTACTTC

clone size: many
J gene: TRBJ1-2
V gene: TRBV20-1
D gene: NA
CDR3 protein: CSAPRVSERGYTF
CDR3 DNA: TGCAGTGCCCCCAGGGTTTCAGAACGGGGCTACACCTTC

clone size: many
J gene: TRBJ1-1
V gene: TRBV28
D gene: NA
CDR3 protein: CASSFLTNTEAFF
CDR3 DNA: TGTGCCAGCAGTTTCCTGACGAACACTGAAGCTTTCTTT

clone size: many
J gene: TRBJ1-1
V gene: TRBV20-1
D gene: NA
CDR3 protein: CSAKKSGGTEAFF
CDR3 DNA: TGCAGTGCTAAGAAGTCGGGGGGAACTGAAGCTTTCTTT

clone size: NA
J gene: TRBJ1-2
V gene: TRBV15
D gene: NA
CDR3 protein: CATSSRQLGAYGYTF
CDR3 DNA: TGTGCCACCAGCAGTCGGCAGTTGGGGGCCTATGGCTACACCTTC

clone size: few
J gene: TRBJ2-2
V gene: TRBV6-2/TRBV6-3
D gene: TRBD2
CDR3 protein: CASSYPASGGASGPGELFF
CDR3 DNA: TGTGCCAGCAGTTACCCGGCTAGCGGGGGGGCCAGTGGCCCCGGGGAGCTGTTTTTT

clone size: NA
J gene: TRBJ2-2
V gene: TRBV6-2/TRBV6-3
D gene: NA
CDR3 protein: CASIYSGSGASDPTGELFF
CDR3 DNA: TGTGCCAGCATTTACTCCGGGTCCGGGGCCAGCGACCCCACCGGGGAGCTGTTTTTT

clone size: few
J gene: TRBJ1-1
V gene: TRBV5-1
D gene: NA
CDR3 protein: CASRSGEGTEAFF
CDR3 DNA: TGCGCCAGCAGATCCGGGGAAGGAACTGAAGCTTTCTTT

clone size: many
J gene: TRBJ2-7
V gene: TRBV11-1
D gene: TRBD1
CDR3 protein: CASSVLGQRSSYEQYF
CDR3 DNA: TGTGCCAGCAGCGTCTTGGGACAGCGAAGCTCCTACGAGCAGTACTTC

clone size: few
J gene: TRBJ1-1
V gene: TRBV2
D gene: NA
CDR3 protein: CASDLQGRGGDTEAFF
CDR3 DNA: TGTGCCAGCGACCTACAGGGAAGGGGGGGGGACACTGAAGCTTTCTTT

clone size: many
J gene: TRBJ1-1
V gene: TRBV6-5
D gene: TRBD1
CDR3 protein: CASTTGQGWAEAFF
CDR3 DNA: TGTGCCAGCACTACCGGACAGGGTTGGGCTGAAGCTTTCTTT

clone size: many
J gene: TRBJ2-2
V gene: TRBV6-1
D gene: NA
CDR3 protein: CASRNGQNTGELFF
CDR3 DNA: TGTGCCAGCAGGAACGGACAGAACACCGGGGAGCTGTTTTTT

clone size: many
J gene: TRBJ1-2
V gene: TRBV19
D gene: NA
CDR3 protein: CASSKDSGPNIPKKSNGYTF
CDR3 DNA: TGTGCCAGTAGTAAGGACAGCGGTCCTAACATCCCGAAGAAATCGAATGGCTACACCTTC

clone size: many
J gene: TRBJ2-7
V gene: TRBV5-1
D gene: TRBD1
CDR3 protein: CASSLPKQGAYRDEQYF
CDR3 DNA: TGCGCCAGCAGCTTGCCCAAACAGGGGGCTTACCGAGACGAGCAGTACTTC

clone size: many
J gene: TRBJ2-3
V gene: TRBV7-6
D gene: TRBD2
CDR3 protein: CASSLVPLTSGYTDTQYF
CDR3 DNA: TGTGCCAGCAGCTTAGTCCCCCTGACTAGCGGTTACACAGATACGCAGTATTTT